This T cell receptor beta chain was retrieved from a study of T cells in Graves' hyperthyroidism and ophthalmopathy. What was amplified from RNA transcripts were TCR beta CDR3 regions. The TCR CDR3 first-round RT-PCR relied on the HTBI primer set. One entry per CDR3 protein, called by TCRdb with MiXCR from the multiplex PCR reads. The sample has fewer than 600,000 distinct CDR3 sequences, approximately 15% seen once. This CDR3 spans 17 amino acids. Germline CDR1 reads MNHNS; CDR2 reads SASEGT. Uncontrolled infections, other autoimmune diseases, pregnancy or lactation led to exclusion of patients. This clonotype has more than one count but fewer than ten.

The TCR comes from a woman in her late teens or twenties with Graves' hyperthyroidism. The sample comprised blood. V is TRBV6-1 and J is TRBJ1-4; TRBD1 agrees at 7 bases. CDR3 nucleotides: TGTACCATCGTCCCAGGGACAGCTATAACAACTAATGAAAAACTGTTTTTT. This sequence encodes CTIVPGTAITTNEKLFF.